The 32 T cell receptor beta chains below come from one sample, sequenced in a study of human T cells and chemical hapten exposure. TCRdb fed the RACE reads into MiXCR, producing one record per CDR3 protein. The data contain approximately 350,000 distinct CDR3 sequences, about 6% of them seen just once; the ten biggest clones take up about 6%. Documented time point: patch test 2, 6 weeks after DPC sensitization. Treatment defined: therapeutic diphenylcyclopropenone sensitization with weekly scalp DPC. The sample was whole blood, taken in connection with sensitization to the hapten diphenylcyclopropenone (DPC). The source of these receptors is a woman aged 18-30 years with alopecia areata. Some clones in this sample may be carry-over from other donors' samples.

This clonotype was observed many times. The rearrangement joins TRBV6-5 to TRBJ1-5; D is perhaps TRBD1 (6 bases). Trimming removed 0 bases at V and 1 base at J, with 25 bases between. CDR1 is MNHEY and CDR2 is SVGAGI in the germline V gene. This CDR3 has 21 residues. The CDR3 here is CASSYSWAGNPGARSNQPQHF. CDR3 in DNA: TGTGCCAGCAGTTACTCTTGGGCCGGAAACCCGGGGGCGAGGAGCAATCAGCCCCAGCATTTT.

Many counts were recorded for this clonotype. The rearrangement joins TRBV7-9 to TRBJ1-5; D is unclear. Germline assignment: CDR1 SEHNR and CDR2 FQNEAQ (reference sequence). The V end was cut by 5 bases, the J end by 3 bases, with 14 bases between. The CDR3 has 15 residues. This CDR3 reads CASSLGPGFNQPQHF. In nucleotides, the CDR3 is TGTGCCAGCAGCCTGGGCCCGGGATTCAATCAGCCCCAGCATTTT.

V is TRBV10-3 and J is TRBJ2-7; 9 nucleotides align to TRBD1. In germline, CDR1 is ENHRY, CDR2 SYGVKD. Trimming removed 6 bases from V and 6 bases from J; junction bases left unmatched: 12. This CDR3 region has 15 residues. The CDR3 is CAISQSGTGYLEQYF. Written as DNA, the CDR3 is TGTGCCATCAGCCAATCCGGGACAGGGTATCTCGAGCAGTACTTC.

There are a few counts of this clonotype. V is TRBV6-2 or TRBV6-3 and J is TRBJ2-7, with D hard to call. CDR3 size: 18 residues. The germline gives CDR1 MNHEY, CDR2 SVGEGT. V was shortened by 4 bases and J by 4 bases, with 26 bases between the two germline ends. Here the CDR3 DNA reads TGTGCCAGCAGTTTTACCCCACTCGGCCCGGCACTCACTTACGAGCAGTACTTC. Its protein product is CASSFTPLGPALTYEQYF.

The chain has TRBV12-3 or TRBV12-4 and TRBJ1-2; 9 nucleotides line up with TRBD1. Germline trimming cut 4 bases from V and 4 bases from J; bases unmatched to any gene: 4. CDR3 length: 14 amino acids. The CDR3 nucleotides are TGTGCCAGCAGTTCGGGGACAGGGTTCTATGGCTACACCTTC. This gives the protein CASSSGTGFYGYTF.

V gene TRBV5-1 combines with J gene TRBJ2-7; 9 bases line up with TRBD1. Trimming took 3 bases from V and 7 from J; bases not matched to a gene: 11. Germline assignment: CDR1 SGHRS and CDR2 YFSETQ. The CDR3 is 15 residues long. In DNA, the CDR3 is TGCGCCAGCAGCTGGGAGGGACAGGGTCCGTATGAGCAGTACTTC. Its translation is CASSWEGQGPYEQYF.

Ten or more counts support this clonotype. This chain joins TRBV14 and TRBJ2-3; D assignment may be TRBD1 or TRBD2 (6 bases each). The germline V gene has CDR1 SGHDN and CDR2 FVKESK. This CDR3 contains 15 residues. The V gene lost 4 bases and the J gene lost 3 bases, with 14 bases spanning the gap. The CDR3 region is CASSPSWGATDTQYF. DNA of the CDR3: TGTGCCAGCAGCCCATCGTGGGGGGCGACAGATACGCAGTATTTT.

The chain combines TRBV6-2 or TRBV6-3 with TRBJ1-2, with TRBD1 identical over 7 bases. The CDR3 totals 14 residues. Germline V gene sequence: CDR1 MNHEY, CDR2 SVGEGT. The trim removed 6 bases at V and 2 bases at J, leaving 6 bases unmatched. The CDR3 nucleotides are TGTGCCAGCAGCTTACAGGGGCTGAACTATGGCTACACCTTC. This encodes CASSLQGLNYGYTF.

The rearrangement links TRBV20-1 to TRBJ1-2, with a tentative D call TRBD1 (5 bases). Germline CDR1 and CDR2: DFQATT and SNEGSKA (reference sequence). CDR3 length equals 15 residues. V lost 0 bases and J 8 bases, leaving 19 bases between the germline ends. The CDR3 DNA is TGCAGTGCTAGAGATCCGCGAGGGGCACTCTGGGGCTACACCTTC. Residues: CSARDPRGALWGYTF.

This clonotype has a count of ten or more. The chain employs TRBV4-3 and TRBJ1-1; D not certain. V lost 0 bases and J lost 2, with 10 bases in between. Germline CDR1 is LGHNA and CDR2 is YSLEER. This CDR3 has 15 amino acids. CDR3 DNA sequence: TGCGCCAGCAGCCAAGAATCAGGAAGTAACACTGAAGCTTTCTTT. This translates into CASSQESGSNTEAFF.

V gene TRBV12-3 or TRBV12-4 combines with J gene TRBJ2-2; 9 bases are a match to TRBD1. V was pared by 7 bases and J by 6 bases, with 9 bases of the junction left unmatched. This CDR3 is 15 amino acids long. The DNA of the CDR3 is TGTGCCAGCACCTCACAGGGGGCCCCCTCCGGGGAGCTGTTTTTT. Translated: CASTSQGAPSGELFF.

This clonotype showed up many times. V usage is TRBV12-3 or TRBV12-4 and J usage is TRBJ1-6; D perhaps matches TRBD1 (5 bases). The CDR3 runs 14 residues. V was clipped by 5 bases and J by 12 bases, with 17 bases between them. The CDR3 DNA sequence: TGTGCCAGCAGTCCTCCCCCGGGGGGTGAACCCCTCCACTTT. This sequence encodes CASSPPPGGEPLHF.

This clonotype was seen repeatedly, ten times or more. The chain joins TRBV24-1 to TRBJ2-1, with a tentative D call TRBD1 (5 bases). Trimming left V 9 bases short and J 1 base short, with 12 bases between. CDR1 is KGHDR, CDR2 SFDVKD, per germline. The CDR3 consists of 14 residues. For the CDR3, the DNA is TGTGCCACCGGTGGCGCAGGGTCCTACAATGAGCAGTTCTTC. This encodes CATGGAGSYNEQFF.

This chain joins TRBV7-8 and TRBJ2-1; D not certain. The CDR3 spans 16 residues. Between the trimmed V and J ends, which lost 3 bases and 0 bases, there was a span of 12 bases. Germline CDR1 and CDR2: SGHVS and FQNEAQ. The CDR3 sequence: CASSFIADPSYNEQFF. The CDR3 DNA reads TGTGCCAGCAGCTTCATAGCAGATCCCTCCTACAATGAGCAGTTCTTC.

A few counts support this clonotype. The chain links TRBV5-1 to TRBJ2-5; D unclear. The V gene lost 0 bases and the J gene lost 0 bases, with 6 bases spanning the gap. This CDR3 contains 14 residues. Germline lookup yields CDR1 SGHRS and CDR2 YFSETQ. The CDR3 sequence is CASSLDVYQETQYF. The DNA of the CDR3 is TGCGCCAGCAGCTTGGATGTATACCAAGAGACCCAGTACTTC. The entire variable domain, with the rest obtained from reference TRBV5-1 and TRBJ2-5, is as follows: KAGVTQTPRYLIKTRGQQVTLSCSPISGHRSVSWYQQTPGQGLQFLFEYFSETQRNKGNFPGRFSGRQFSNSRSEMNVSTLELGDSALYLCASSLDVYQETQYFGPGTRLLVL.

Ten or more counts support this clonotype. J is TRBJ1-4 and V is TRBV20-1; D is unclear. V was trimmed by 1 base and J by 6 bases, leaving 12 bases between them. CDR1 is DFQATT and CDR2 is SNEGSKA in the germline V gene (reference sequence). The CDR3 is 14 residues long. CDR3 residues: CSARGTARYEKLFF. The CDR3 DNA reads as TGCAGTGCTAGAGGGACGGCCCGTTATGAAAAACTGTTTTTT.

The V gene is TRBV9, the J gene TRBJ2-1; 14 bases match TRBD2. With V trimmed by 6 bases and J by 8 bases, 10 bases remained unmatched. The length of the CDR3 is 16 residues. CDR1 and CDR2 from the germline V gene are SGDLS and YYNGEE. CDR3 DNA sequence: TGTGCCAGCACCAGGACTAGCGGGGGGACAGGCCATGAGCAGTTCTTC. Translating gives CASTRTSGGTGHEQFF.

This rearrangement joins TRBV12-3 or TRBV12-4 to TRBJ1-4; D remains unclear. The CDR3 totals 14 residues. V dropped 3 bases and J dropped 6 bases, with 11 bases sitting between them. The CDR3 loop reads CASSFTDDYEKLFF. The CDR3 DNA reads TGTGCCAGCAGTTTTACAGACGATTATGAAAAACTGTTTTTT.

This clonotype has more than one count but fewer than ten. V is TRBV9 and J is TRBJ2-2; 9 bases are shared with TRBD2. Germline trimming cut 3 bases from V and 6 bases from J; bases unmatched to any gene: 15. Germline V gene lookup returns CDR1 SGDLS and CDR2 YYNGEE. The CDR3 runs 18 residues. The CDR3 region is CASSAQSGLAGLSGELFF. The CDR3 DNA reads as TGTGCCAGCAGCGCACAATCGGGGCTAGCGGGGTTGTCCGGGGAGCTGTTTTTT.

There are a few counts of this clonotype. The chain recombines TRBV20-1 with TRBJ1-1; D not certain. CDR3 length: 14 amino acids. CDR1 is DFQATT, CDR2 SNEGSKA, per germline (reference sequence). The V and J ends lost 6 bases and 3 bases respectively, with 17 bases between them. The CDR3, as DNA: TGCAGTGCCCTGGAGCCAGGAGGCGACACTGAAGCTTTCTTT. It codes for CSALEPGGDTEAFF.

This clonotype came up a few times. The chain joins TRBV2 to TRBJ1-1; tentative D call: TRBD1 (6 bases). This CDR3 comprises 13 residues. CDR1 and CDR2 (germline): SNHLY, FYNNEI. V was shortened by 6 bases and J by 3 bases, with 11 bases between the two germline ends. CDR3 residues: CASRDSPDTEAFF. The CDR3 DNA reads TGTGCCAGCAGGGACAGTCCGGACACTGAAGCTTTCTTT.

The chain is built from TRBV3-1 and TRBJ2-6; D is uncertain. CDR3 size: 13 residues. Germline CDR1 reads LGHDT; CDR2 reads YNNKEL (reference sequence). Deletions cut 0 bases from V and 12 bases from J, with 9 bases between. Written as DNA, the CDR3 is TGTGCCAGCAGCCAAGAACTTTCACTCGTCCTGACTTTC. Translating gives CASSQELSLVLTF.

The table lists this clonotype with many counts. The chain recombines TRBV4-3 with TRBJ1-6, with D uncertain. CDR3 length equals 14 residues. Germline CDR1 and CDR2: LGHNA and YSLEER. Trimming cost V 4 bases and J 8 bases, with 12 bases left between them. CDR3 nucleotide sequence: TGCGCCAGCAGCCCAATTAAAGGTGATTCACCCCTCCACTTT. Its protein is CASSPIKGDSPLHF.

This clonotype was seen ten or more times. V and J are TRBV7-2 and TRBJ1-4; D uncertain. Looked up from germline, CDR1 is SGHTA and CDR2 is FQGNSA. Trimming left V 3 bases short and J 2 bases short, with 7 bases between. The CDR3 runs to 14 residues. The CDR3 reads CASSFSRTNEKLFF. The CDR3 nucleotides read TGTGCCAGCAGCTTCAGTAGGACTAATGAAAAACTGTTTTTT.

V gene TRBV5-4 combines with J gene TRBJ1-1, with a weak D call TRBD1 (5 bases). CDR1 is SGHNT, CDR2 YYREEE, per germline (reference sequence). The CDR3 has 15 amino acids. Trimming left V 2 bases short and J 2 bases short, with 13 bases between. The CDR3 DNA sequence: TGTGCCAGCAGCTTCCAGGGAGGGAGCAACACTGAAGCTTTCTTT. This sequence encodes CASSFQGGSNTEAFF.

The rearrangement links TRBV10-3 to TRBJ2-7; 10 positions match TRBD1. The CDR3 loop spans 17 amino acids. V was pared by 3 bases and J by 3 bases, with 11 bases of the junction left unmatched. Germline-derived CDR1 and CDR2 are ENHRY and SYGVKD. CDR3 nucleotide sequence: TGTGCCATCAGTGATCCACTCGCCGGGACAGGGGTCTACGAGCAGTACTTC. Translating gives CAISDPLAGTGVYEQYF.

This clonotype showed up many times. The CDR3 sequence is CASRGTVRLNEKLFF. The CDR3 DNA follows: TGTGCCAGCAGAGGGACAGTTCGACTTAATGAAAAACTGTTTTTT. This chain connects TRBV12-3 or TRBV12-4 to TRBJ1-4, with TRBD1 identical over 7 bases. This CDR3 has 15 amino acids. V shed 6 bases and J 4 bases; nucleotides not matched to a gene: 8.

This clonotype was counted ten times or more. This rearrangement joins TRBV4-2 to TRBJ2-7; maybe TRBD2 (6 bases). Germline assignment: CDR1 LGHNA and CDR2 YNFKEQ. V dropped 0 bases and J dropped 5 bases, with 11 bases sitting between them. The CDR3 consists of 14 residues. The CDR3 bases are TGTGCCAGCAGCCAAGATAGGGCTAGCGACGAGCAGTACTTC. This encodes CASSQDRASDEQYF.

The chain uses TRBV7-9 and TRBJ1-5, with D unresolved. The CDR3 runs to 14 residues. The V gene's germline CDR1 is SEHNR and CDR2 FQNEAQ (reference sequence). Trimming shortened V by 3 bases and J by 2 bases, and 8 bases separated the two germline ends. CDR3 region: CASSLGIGNQPQHF. CDR3 DNA: TGTGCCAGCAGCTTGGGGATAGGCAATCAGCCCCAGCATTTT.

This clonotype was seen once. The chain carries TRBV7-9 and TRBJ2-7; 9 bases are shared with TRBD2. CDR1 and CDR2 from the germline V gene are SEHNR and FQNEAQ (reference sequence). Trimming removed 0 bases from V and 5 bases from J; junction bases left unmatched: 5. The CDR3 sequence is 15 residues long. The CDR3 nucleotides read TGTGCCAGCAGCTTAGCGGGGCTAGCGGGGAACGAGCAGTACTTC. Translating it yields CASSLAGLAGNEQYF.

This clonotype was detected ten times or more. This sequence joins TRBV27 and TRBJ2-3; D unresolved. This CDR3 region has 15 residues. The V end was cut by 2 bases, the J end by 1 base, with 10 bases between. Germline V gives CDR1 MNHEY, CDR2 SMNVEV (reference sequence). The CDR3 nucleotides read TGTGCCAGCAGTTTACGGGTCAGCCGCACAGATACGCAGTATTTT. It encodes CASSLRVSRTDTQYF.

This clonotype was found many times. The germline gene is not matched at one end of the junction; a read error may be the cause. For the CDR3, the DNA is TGCGCCAGCAGCCTGCCGGGACCGCGTTATTTT. Translated: CASSLPGPRYF. The chain recombines TRBV4-1 with TRBJ1-4; D might be TRBD1 (5 bases). Germline V lookup: CDR1 MGHRA, CDR2 YSYEKL. The length of the CDR3 is 11 residues.